Each of the 25 T cell receptor beta chains below was sequenced from the same sample in a study of cytomegalovirus exposure and HLA in healthy donors. 13 Jbeta primers and 60 Vbeta primers were used for the PCR. Clones were read by immunoSEQ multiplex PCR, and TCRdb kept only the in-frame ones, dropping some. This table has about 200,000 clones, more than 75% appearing once. Material: PBMCs. The source of these receptors is a woman in her 50s in good health and CMV-seropositive.

This clone was picked up a small number of times. The J gene is TRBJ2-1, the V gene TRBV19; 8 nucleotides agree with TRBD1. With V trimmed by 5 bases and J by 8 bases, 14 bases remained unmatched. The CDR3 loop spans 16 amino acids. Germline CDR1 reads LNHDA; CDR2 reads SQIVND (reference sequence). The chain's CDR3 is CASSPPGQGRGYEQFF. In nucleotides, the CDR3 is TGTGCCAGTAGTCCCCCAGGACAGGGACGGGGGTATGAGCAGTTCTTC.

The rearrangement links TRBV29-1 to TRBJ1-5; possibly TRBD1 for D (5 bases). V was cut by 4 bases and J by 7 bases, with 11 bases left in between. CDR1 and CDR2 from the germline V gene are SQVTM and ANQGSEA. The CDR3 is 12 amino acids. The CDR3 bases are TGCAGCGTTGGGGGGGGGAGGCAGCCCCAGCATTTT. Protein product: CSVGGGRQPQHF.

V and J are TRBV28 and TRBJ1-3; 7 bases map to TRBD1. The germline V gene has CDR1 MDHEN and CDR2 SYDVKM. There are 17 residues in the CDR3. Germline trimming cut 7 bases from V and 2 bases from J; bases unmatched to any gene: 14. CDR3 bases: TGTGCCAGCACCCGACCGACAGGGAGTTTAACTGGAAACACCATATATTTT. Translated: CASTRPTGSLTGNTIYF.

This chain links TRBV6-5 with TRBJ1-2, with 9 positions matching TRBD1. V gave up 5 bases and J gave up 7 bases; unmatched junction bases: 8. Germline CDR1 is MNHEY and CDR2 is SVGAGI. The CDR3 totals 14 residues. CDR3 coding DNA: TGTGCCAGCAGTCGGGACAGGGACTCGAGTGGCTACACCTTC. This encodes CASSRDRDSSGYTF.

The V gene is TRBV2, the J gene TRBJ1-5, with D uncertain. There are 16 residues in the CDR3. V was clipped by 6 bases and J by 4 bases, with 19 bases between them. Germline-derived CDR1 and CDR2 are SNHLY and FYNNEI. CDR3: CASSAGSTGRNQPQHF. The CDR3 coding sequence is TGTGCCAGCAGCGCGGGTTCTACGGGAAGAAATCAGCCCCAGCATTTT.

This rearrangement joins TRBV6-1 to TRBJ1-6; D call uncertain. The germline V gene has CDR1 MNHNS and CDR2 SASEGT. The CDR3 loop spans 14 amino acids. Trimming cost V 6 bases and J 8 bases, with 14 bases left between them. In DNA form, the CDR3 reads TGTGCCAGCAGCCCCGGATGGAGCGATTCACCCCTCCACTTT. Amino acids: CASSPGWSDSPLHF.

CDR3 bases: TGTGCCAGCAGCGCCGCCCAGGGCCCGAGCACAGATACGCAGTATTTT. Protein sequence: CASSAAQGPSTDTQYF. The rearrangement uses TRBV9 and TRBJ2-3, with D maybe TRBD1 (5 bases). Germline CDR1 SGDLS, CDR2 YYNGEE. Trimming pared 3 bases from V and 0 bases from J, leaving 14 bases between. The CDR3 loop spans 16 amino acids.

This clone was picked up a small number of times. This rearrangement joins TRBV2 to TRBJ1-5; TRBD1 matches 12 bases. The V segment lost 6 bases and the J segment 5 bases; nucleotides outside the gene matches: 5. The CDR3 contains 15 residues. Germline CDR1 SNHLY, CDR2 FYNNEI. The CDR3 region is CASRDGTGGYQPQHF. In DNA form, the CDR3 reads TGTGCCAGCAGGGATGGGACAGGGGGCTATCAGCCCCAGCATTTT.

DNA for the CDR3: TGTGCCAGCAGCTTACCACCTATTGGGAGCTGGAATACGCAGTATTTT. Translation gives CASSLPPIGSWNTQYF. This chain joins TRBV7-8 and TRBJ2-3; D is possibly TRBD2 (5 bases). Germline V CDR1 and CDR2: SGHVS, FQNEAQ. V was shortened by 2 bases and J by 7 bases, with 19 bases between the two germline ends. The CDR3 spans 16 residues.

CDR3 protein: CASSLSRLAYNEQFF. The CDR3 nucleotides read TGTGCCAGCAGTTTATCTCGACTAGCATACAATGAGCAGTTCTTC. The chain links TRBV27 to TRBJ2-1; 7 bases match TRBD2. Germline CDR1 reads MNHEY; CDR2 reads SMNVEV (reference sequence). There are 15 residues in the CDR3. V was pared by 0 bases and J by 4 bases, with 3 bases of the junction left unmatched.

This chain uses TRBV6-5 with TRBJ1-6, with 7 bases identical to TRBD1. This CDR3 has 16 amino acids. The germline gives CDR1 MNHEY, CDR2 SVGAGI. J was trimmed by 7 bases and V by 2 bases; bases with no gene match: 8. The CDR3 spells CASSYDRANFNSPLHF. CDR3 nucleotide sequence: TGTGCCAGCAGTTACGACAGGGCGAATTTCAATTCACCCCTCCACTTT.

This rearrangement joins TRBV4-3 to TRBJ1-3; weak D call: TRBD1 (6 bases). The CDR3 contains 15 residues. Per the germline V gene, CDR1 is LGHNA and CDR2 is YSLEER. V was cut by 0 bases and J by 2 bases, with 8 bases left in between. The CDR3 DNA reads TGCGCCAGCAGCCAAGACAGGGGCGCTGGAAACACCATATATTTT. Its protein is CASSQDRGAGNTIYF.

The chain couples TRBV10-3 to TRBJ2-5; 7 bases are a match to TRBD2. The CDR3 runs 14 residues. The V and J ends lost 8 bases and 2 bases, in that order; junction bases with no gene match: 8. Germline V CDR1 and CDR2: ENHRY, SYGVKD. CDR3: CAIWGGTIQETQYF. CDR3 DNA: TGTGCCATCTGGGGGGGGACCATTCAAGAGACCCAGTACTTC.

The V call is TRBV29-1, the J call TRBJ1-1, with no clear D. Trimming stripped 4 bases from V and 5 bases from J, with 14 bases between. This CDR3 comprises 13 residues. Per the germline V gene, CDR1 is SQVTM and CDR2 is ANQGSEA. The CDR3 bases are TGCAGCGTTGGGGCGGGCGTTTTTACTGAAGCTTTCTTT. Its translation: CSVGAGVFTEAFF.

The chain combines TRBV2 with TRBJ2-2; 11 bases are shared with TRBD1. CDR1 and CDR2 (germline): SNHLY, FYNNEI. The length of the CDR3 is 16 residues. J lost 5 bases, V lost 5 bases, and 7 bases had no gene match. The CDR3 region has the DNA TGTGCCAGCAGTTACGGGACAGGGGGATCTACCGGGGAGCTGTTTTTT. As protein: CASSYGTGGSTGELFF. The full variable domain, completed using reference TRBV2 and TRBJ2-2, is EPEVTQTPSHQVTQMGQEVILRCVPISNHLYFYWYRQILGQKVEFLVSFYNNEISEKSEIFDDQFSVERPDGSNFTLKIRSTKLEDSAMYFCASSYGTGGSTGELFFGEGSRLTVL.

This chain uses TRBV12-5 with TRBJ1-2, with TRBD1 matching over 7 bases. V trimming: 0 bases; J trimming: 8 bases; junction bases outside the gene matches: 12. CDR1 LGHNT and CDR2 FRNRAP come from the germline V gene. This CDR3 has 16 amino acids. Here the CDR3 DNA reads TGTGCTAGTGGTTTGGTCGTGACAGGGTCCATCGGGGGCTACACCTTC. Amino acid sequence: CASGLVVTGSIGGYTF.

J is TRBJ2-5 and V is TRBV6-1; no clear D gene. The J call may be in error: the DNA end matches TRBJ2-7 better. Per germline, CDR1 MNHNS and CDR2 SASEGT. The CDR3 is 11 residues long. The DNA for the CDR3 is TGTGCCAGCAGGCAAATCTACGAGCAGTACTTC. It specifies CASRQIYEQYF.

A remark on this clone: The same CDR3 is also encoded by other DNA sequences in this sample. The chain combines TRBV4-1 with TRBJ2-1; 7 bases are a match to TRBD1. There are 15 residues in the CDR3. The V segment lost 4 bases and the J segment 5 bases; nucleotides outside the gene matches: 8. Germline lookup yields CDR1 MGHRA and CDR2 YSYEKL. Here the CDR3 reads CASSPGWTGNNEQFF. The CDR3 DNA reads as TGCGCCAGCAGCCCCGGATGGACAGGAAACAATGAGCAGTTCTTC.

The rearrangement joins TRBV27 to TRBJ2-3; 8 positions match TRBD2. Trimming took 4 bases from V and 0 from J; bases not matched to a gene: 3. Germline loops: CDR1 MNHEY, CDR2 SMNVEV (reference sequence). This CDR3 is built from 15 residues. The CDR3 DNA sequence: TGTGCCAGCAGTTCACTAGCGGACAGCACAGATACGCAGTATTTT. Its translation is CASSSLADSTDTQYF.

The chain combines TRBV7-9 with TRBJ2-7; D is unclear. This CDR3 is built from 12 residues. CDR1 and CDR2 (germline): SEHNR, FQNEAQ (reference sequence). The ends were cut back, 1 base at V and 4 bases at J, with 5 bases in the middle. The CDR3 coding sequence is TGTGCCAGCAGCTTAGTACGGTACGAGCAGTACTTC. This sequence encodes CASSLVRYEQYF.

The chain couples TRBV27 to TRBJ2-2; 8 nucleotides match TRBD1. The trim removed 7 bases at V and 4 bases at J, leaving 8 bases unmatched. The CDR3 extends over 15 amino acids. CDR1 is MNHEY, CDR2 SMNVEV, per germline (reference sequence). Here the CDR3 reads CASKSGGAGTGELFF. CDR3 DNA: TGTGCCAGCAAATCAGGGGGCGCGGGCACCGGGGAGCTGTTTTTT.

The V call is TRBV2, the J call TRBJ2-4; 13 nucleotides match TRBD2. Germline CDR1 and CDR2: SNHLY and FYNNEI. This CDR3 has 15 amino acids. V was pared by 8 bases and J by 6 bases, with 7 bases of the junction left unmatched. CDR3 in DNA: TGTGCCAGCTCCCTACTAGCGGGGGGGGGAAACATTCAGTACTTC. The encoded protein is CASSLLAGGGNIQYF.

The chain uses TRBV6-1 and TRBJ2-3, with D possibly being TRBD1 (6 bases). Trimming removed 6 bases at V and 6 bases at J, with 19 bases between. Germline CDR1 and CDR2: MNHNS and SASEGT. CDR3 size: 15 residues. The CDR3 nucleotides read TGTGCCAGCAGCCCGACAGGAAATACGCCGGATACGCAGTATTTT. Residues: CASSPTGNTPDTQYF.

The chain carries TRBV11-2 and TRBJ2-7; D is unclear. The CDR3 sequence is 15 residues long. Between the trimmed V and J ends, which lost 2 bases and 3 bases, there was a span of 14 bases. The germline CDR1 and CDR2 sequences are SGHAT and FQNNGV. The CDR3 DNA sequence: TGTGCCAGCAGCTTATTGCCCGACACGATCTACGAGCAGTACTTC. This codes for CASSLLPDTIYEQYF. The whole variable domain, remainder taken from reference TRBV11-2 and TRBJ2-7, is EAGVAQSPRYKIIEKRQSVAFWCNPISGHATLYWYQQILGQGPKLLIQFQNNGVVDDSQLPKDRFSAERLKGVDSTLKIQPAKLEDSAVYLCASSLLPDTIYEQYFGPGTRLTVT.

Here the CDR3 DNA reads TGTGCCAGCAGTCGACAGGGATCCCAAGAGACCCAGTACTTC. It yields the protein CASSRQGSQETQYF. The chain links TRBV6-1 to TRBJ2-5; 7 nucleotides align to TRBD1. Trimming at V came to 5 bases and at J to 1 base, leaving 4 bases not matched to a gene. The germline V gene has CDR1 MNHNS and CDR2 SASEGT. The CDR3 is 14 residues long.